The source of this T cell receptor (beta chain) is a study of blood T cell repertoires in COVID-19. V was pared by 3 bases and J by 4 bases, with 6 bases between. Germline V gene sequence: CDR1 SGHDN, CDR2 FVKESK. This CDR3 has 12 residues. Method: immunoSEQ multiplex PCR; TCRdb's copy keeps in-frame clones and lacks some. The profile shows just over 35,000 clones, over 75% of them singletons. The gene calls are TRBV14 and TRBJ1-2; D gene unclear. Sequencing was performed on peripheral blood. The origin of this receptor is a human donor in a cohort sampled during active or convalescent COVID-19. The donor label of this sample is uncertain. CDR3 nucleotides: TGTGCCAGCAGCCAGAACAGCTATGGCTACACCTTC. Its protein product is CASSQNSYGYTF.